This T cell receptor beta chain originates from a study of naive CD8 T cells in extremely preterm neonates. Regarding the study as a whole: Preterm neonate repertoires were significantly less rich by iChao1 than others. Compared with older groups, preterm CDR3s were shorter, with fewer N additions and less trimming.

The CDR3 spans 15 residues. Germline V gives CDR1 ENHRY, CDR2 SYGVKD. The data were produced by immunoSEQ multiplex PCR, yet TCRdb's version contains in-frame clones alone and is incomplete. The data show more than 7,000 clones, with 95% to 98% seen just once and roughly 0.28% held by the top ten. Peripheral blood came from healthy roughly 16-60 month-old surgical children and healthy nonsmoking adults. Live Annexin V-negative naive CD3+CD8+CD45RA+CCR7+ T cells were sorted. A remark on this clone: Its cognate antigen is unknown. Germline is not matched at one junction end, which may reflect a read error.

Sequenced: naive CD8+ T cells from blood. The TCR was taken from a human donor in good health. This chain joins TRBV10-3 and TRBJ2-5, with TRBD2 identical over 7 bases. DNA of the CDR3: TGTGCCATCAGTGAAGAGGGGAGGGAGCAAGATACCCAGTACTTC. Translated: CAISEEGREQDTQYF.